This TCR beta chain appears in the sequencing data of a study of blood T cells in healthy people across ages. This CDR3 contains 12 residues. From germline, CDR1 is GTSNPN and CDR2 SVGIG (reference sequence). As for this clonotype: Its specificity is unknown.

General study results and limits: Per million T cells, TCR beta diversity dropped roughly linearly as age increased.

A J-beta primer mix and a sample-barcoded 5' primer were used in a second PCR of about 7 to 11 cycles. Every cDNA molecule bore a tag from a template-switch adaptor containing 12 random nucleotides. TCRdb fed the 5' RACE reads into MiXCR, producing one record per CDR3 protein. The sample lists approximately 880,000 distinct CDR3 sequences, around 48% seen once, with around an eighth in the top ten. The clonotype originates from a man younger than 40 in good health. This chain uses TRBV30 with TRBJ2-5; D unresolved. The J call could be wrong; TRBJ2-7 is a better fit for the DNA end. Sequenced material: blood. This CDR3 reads CAWSVHGYEQYF. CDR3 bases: TGTGCCTGGAGTGTACACGGCTACGAGCAGTACTTC.